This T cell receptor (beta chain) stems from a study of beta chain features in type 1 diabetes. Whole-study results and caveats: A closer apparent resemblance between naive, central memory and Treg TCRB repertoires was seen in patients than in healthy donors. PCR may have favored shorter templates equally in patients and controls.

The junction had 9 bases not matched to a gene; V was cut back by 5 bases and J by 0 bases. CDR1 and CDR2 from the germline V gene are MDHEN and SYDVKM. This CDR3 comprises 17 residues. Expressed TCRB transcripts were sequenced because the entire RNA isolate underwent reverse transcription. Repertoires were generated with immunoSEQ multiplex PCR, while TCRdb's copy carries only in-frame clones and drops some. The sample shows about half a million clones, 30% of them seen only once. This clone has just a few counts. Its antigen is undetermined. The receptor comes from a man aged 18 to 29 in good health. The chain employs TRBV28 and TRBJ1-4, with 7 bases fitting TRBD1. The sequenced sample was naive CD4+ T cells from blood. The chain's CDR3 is CASSPWTGLSTNEKLFF. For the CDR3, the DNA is TGTGCCAGCAGTCCCTGGACAGGCCTTTCAACTAATGAAAAACTGTTTTTT.